This T cell receptor (beta chain) was sequenced during a study of shared clonotypes between healthy human individuals. Study information: The cohort comprised a couple of women and a few men. Their ages spanned 18 to 49 years.

Study observations and caveats: Donor scarcity curtailed the genetic and exposure-history diversity represented herein.

On this clone: Antigen: not known.

Germline CDR1 and CDR2: MDHEN and SYDVKM. There are 19 residues in the CDR3. J was trimmed by 4 bases and V by 3 bases; bases with no gene match: 21. Healthy HIV-negative adults with no recent acute infections or vaccinations were recruited as donors. Libraries were prepared by immunoSEQ multiplex PCR; TCRdb keeps only in-frame clonotypes and omits some of them. The repertoire includes fewer than 650,000 clones, about 80% of them detected once, and around 13% sits in the top ten. What was sequenced was PBMCs. This sequence originates from a woman aged 35 to 49 in good health. Some clones in this sample may be carry-over from other donors' samples. The chain combines TRBV28 with TRBJ2-7; the match to TRBD2 covers 7 bases. The CDR3 here is CASSFMWGSRTSGFYEQYF. In nucleotides, the CDR3 is TGTGCCAGCAGTTTCATGTGGGGGTCACGGACTAGTGGATTTTACGAGCAGTACTTC. The variable domain in full, with the rest retrieved from reference TRBV28 and TRBJ2-7, is DVKVTQSSRYLVKRTGEKVFLECVQDMDHENMFWYRQDPGLGLRLIYFSYDVKMKEKGDIPEGYSVSREKKERFSLILESASTNQTSMYLCASSFMWGSRTSGFYEQYFGPGTRLTVT.